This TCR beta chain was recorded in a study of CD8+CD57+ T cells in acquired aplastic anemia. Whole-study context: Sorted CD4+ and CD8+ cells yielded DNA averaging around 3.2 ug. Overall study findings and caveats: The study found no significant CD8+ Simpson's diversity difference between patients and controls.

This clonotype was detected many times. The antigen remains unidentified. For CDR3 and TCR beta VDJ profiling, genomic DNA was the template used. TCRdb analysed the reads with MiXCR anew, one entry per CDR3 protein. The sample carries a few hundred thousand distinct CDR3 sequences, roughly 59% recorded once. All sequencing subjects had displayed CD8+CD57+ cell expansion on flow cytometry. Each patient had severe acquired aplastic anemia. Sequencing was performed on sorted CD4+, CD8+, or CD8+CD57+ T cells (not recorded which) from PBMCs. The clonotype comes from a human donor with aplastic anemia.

CDR3 in DNA: TGCGCCAGCTCTACAGGGGGCACAGATACGCAGTATTTT. It codes for CASSTGGTDTQYF. The rearrangement joins TRBV5-1 to TRBJ2-3, with 7 nucleotides matching TRBD1. The CDR3 sequence is 13 residues long. Germline V gene lookup returns CDR1 SGHRS and CDR2 YFSETQ. V trimming: 7 bases; J trimming: 1 base; junction bases outside the gene matches: 3.